Listed below are T cell receptor beta chains from one sample, sequenced in a study of neoadjuvant nivolumab and ipilimumab in lung cancer. Generated by immunoSEQ multiplex PCR, the TCRdb table keeps only in-frame clones and is missing some. The data show roughly 9,000 clones, with approximately 80% seen just once and 3.2% held by the top ten. Sequences were derived from tumor tissue, sampled after neoadjuvant nivolumab, alone or with ipilimumab, at or shortly before surgery. Receptors originate from an adult with non-small cell lung cancer. CDR3s include the opening cysteine and the closing phenylalanine or tryptophan. A D gene is named only where the DNA matches it firmly. The size of a clone is reported for some rows only, either as once, few or many, or as a class for expanded clones.

d_call	v_call	clone_size	j_call	cdr3_nt	cdr3_aa
NA	TRBV4-1	NA	TRBJ2-1	TGCGCCAGCAGCCAAGTGGATCTGACAAGCTACAATGAGCAGTTCTTC	CASSQVDLTSYNEQFF
NA	TRBV7-9	few	TRBJ2-1	TGTGCCAGCAGCTTAGAAGAGGGTGTGTATGAGCAGTTCTTC	CASSLEEGVYEQFF
NA	TRBV20-1	NA	TRBJ2-3	TGCAGTGCTAGGGGGGTGGCATTTGCGTATTTT	CSARGVAFAYF
NA	TRBV10-2	NA	TRBJ2-4	TGCGCCAGCAGCTACACCCAGGACGGACCTTTAGCCAAAAACATTCAGTACTTC	CASSYTQDGPLAKNIQYF
TRBD1	TRBV18	few	TRBJ1-1	TGTGCCAGCTCACCCTGGGACAGGAACACTGAAGCTTTCTTT	CASSPWDRNTEAFF
NA	TRBV7-9	NA	TRBJ1-1	TGTGCCAGCAGCTTAGGCTCAGAGAACACTGAAGCTTTCTTT	CASSLGSENTEAFF
TRBD1	TRBV27	NA	TRBJ2-3	TGTGCCAGCAGTTTTTGGGACAGAGCTAGCACAGATACGCAGTATTTT	CASSFWDRASTDTQYF
NA	TRBV10-3	NA	TRBJ1-2	TGTGCCATCACCTCGACGGGGAACTATGGCTACACCTTC	CAITSTGNYGYTF
TRBD2	TRBV4-3	NA	TRBJ2-2	TGCGCCAGCAGCCAAAATCTGGTCGGGAGGACCGGGGGAACCGGGGAGCTGTTTTTT	CASSQNLVGRTGGTGELFF
NA	TRBV27	NA	TRBJ2-1	TGTGCCAGCACCTTGGGAGCGGGCCTAAGTTGGCCCTACAATGAGCAGTTCTTC	CASTLGAGLSWPYNEQFF
NA	TRBV5-1	once	TRBJ1-1	TGCGCCAGCAGCTTGGGGCAGGGGTGGACTGAAGCTTTCTTT	CASSLGQGWTEAFF
TRBD2	TRBV19	NA	TRBJ2-2	TGTGCCAGTATCTCCGGGACTAGAAGTGGCGGGGAGCTGTTTTTT	CASISGTRSGGELFF
NA	TRBV6-1	NA	TRBJ2-7	TGTGCCAGCAGTGAAAGTAATTACGAGCAGTACTTC	CASSESNYEQYF
NA	TRBV20-1	NA	TRBJ2-3	TGCAGTGCCCTCACAGATACGCAGTATTTT	CSALTDTQYF
TRBD1	TRBV23-1	NA	TRBJ2-1	TGCGCCAGCAGTCAAACACGGGGGACAGGGTGTTCGTATGAGCAGTTCTTC	CASSQTRGTGCSYEQFF
TRBD2	TRBV11-1	NA	TRBJ2-7	TGTGCCAGCAGCGTCGGACTAGGGGACTCCTACGAGCAGTACTTC	CASSVGLGDSYEQYF
TRBD1	TRBV4-1	NA	TRBJ1-5	TGCGCCAGCAGCCAGGACAGGAATCAGCCCCAGCATTTT	CASSQDRNQPQHF
NA	TRBV13	NA	TRBJ2-7	TGTGCCAGCAGCTTAGCGTGGCACCGGGAGTGGGGGTACGAGCAGTACTTC	CASSLAWHREWGYEQYF
TRBD2	TRBV28	NA	TRBJ2-7	TGTGCCAGCAGTCGGGGCTCGGATTTTCGTCCAGTTGGGACTAGCGGACTATCCTACGAGCAGTACTTC	CASSRGSDFRPVGTSGLSYEQYF
NA	TRBV7-8	NA	TRBJ2-2	TGTGCCAGCAGCTTAGGTGTGCGATCGAACACCGGGGAGCTGTTTTTT	CASSLGVRSNTGELFF
TRBD2	TRBV27	NA	TRBJ2-7	TGTGCCAGCAGTCCTCGGACTAGCGGGAGGGCTAGACTGTACGAGCAGTACTTC	CASSPRTSGRARLYEQYF
NA	TRBV6-4	NA	TRBJ2-1	TGTGCCAGCAGTGTTGCCTACACCTACAATGAGCAGTTCTTC	CASSVAYTYNEQFF
NA	TRBV29-1	NA	TRBJ2-1	TGCAGCGGCCACGACACTGGGAGGGGGAATGAGCAGTTCTTC	CSGHDTGRGNEQFF
NA	TRBV6-1	NA	TRBJ1-1	TGTGCCAGCAGTTTCGAGAACACTGAAGCTTTCTTT	CASSFENTEAFF
NA	TRBV5-4	NA	TRBJ1-1	TGTGCCAGCAGCTTGGCCCAACAGGGGAACACTGAAGCTTTCTTT	CASSLAQQGNTEAFF
TRBD2	TRBV6-6	NA	TRBJ2-2	TGTGCCAGCAGCCTATTAGCGGGAGTTAGCACCGGGGAGCTGTTTTTT	CASSLLAGVSTGELFF
TRBD2	TRBV19	once	TRBJ2-7	TGTGCCAGATTAAGCGGGACTAGCGGGAGAAGGGACGAGCAGTACTTC	CARLSGTSGRRDEQYF
TRBD2	TRBV19	once	TRBJ2-1	TGTGCCAGTAGTATAGAGACCGTAACTAGCGGAACCTACAATGAGCAGTTCTTC	CASSIETVTSGTYNEQFF
NA	TRBV30	once	TRBJ1-2	TGTGCCTGGAGTACTCCGGGTGGCTACACCTTC	CAWSTPGGYTF
TRBD1	TRBV27	NA	TRBJ1-1	TGTGCCAGCAGTGGACAGGTTTTGGACACTGAAGCTTTCTTT	CASSGQVLDTEAFF
NA	TRBV5-6	NA	TRBJ1-1	TGTGCCAGCACCCGGACGGGGAACACTGAAGCTTTCTTT	CASTRTGNTEAFF
NA	TRBV4-3	NA	TRBJ2-7	TGCGCCAGCAGCCCGGGACGTGGCTCCTACGAGCAGTACTTC	CASSPGRGSYEQYF
NA	TRBV5-6	NA	TRBJ1-1	TGTGCCAGCACAGGCCCGACCCAGGGGAACACTGAAGCTTTCTTT	CASTGPTQGNTEAFF
TRBD1	TRBV9	NA	TRBJ1-2	TGTGCCAGCAGCGCCCAGGGACAGTCCCATGGCTACACCTTC	CASSAQGQSHGYTF
NA	TRBV4-1	once	TRBJ2-2	TGCGCCAGCCGCCTCGGAGGGTCCACCGGGGAGCTGTTTTTT	CASRLGGSTGELFF
NA	TRBV2	NA	TRBJ2-1	TGTGCCAGCAGTGAAGTTTGGCCAGGCAATGAGCAGTTCTTC	CASSEVWPGNEQFF
TRBD2	TRBV18	NA	TRBJ2-1	TGTGCCAGCTCACCACCCCTACTAGCGAACTCTTTCGGTGAGCAGTTCTTC	CASSPPLLANSFGEQFF
NA	TRBV5-4	NA	TRBJ2-5	TGTGCCAGCAGCTTGGGTCCCCAAGAGACCCAGTACTTC	CASSLGPQETQYF
NA	TRBV6-5	NA	TRBJ2-7	TGTGCCAGCAGTTACTCGAACAGGAGGTACGAGCAGTACTTC	CASSYSNRRYEQYF
NA	TRBV7-2	NA	TRBJ1-2	TGTGCCAGCAGCTCCGGAACAGGGTGGTATGGCTACACCTTC	CASSSGTGWYGYTF
TRBD2	TRBV28	NA	TRBJ2-7	TGTGCCAGCAGTCCCCTATATTGGGGGACGGTAGCACGGGAGGCCTACGAGCAGTACTTC	CASSPLYWGTVAREAYEQYF
TRBD2	TRBV5-4	NA	TRBJ2-3	TGTGCCAGCAGCCCCGGAGCGGGAGGGGAAGATACGCAGTATTTT	CASSPGAGGEDTQYF
TRBD1	TRBV6-6	NA	TRBJ1-2	TGTGCCAGCAGTTACTCGTCCCAGGGGGCCTATGGCTACACCTTC	CASSYSSQGAYGYTF
NA	TRBV7-2	NA	TRBJ2-7	TGTGCCAGCAGCGGTAGGGCGGGATTAACCTACGAGCAGTACTTC	CASSGRAGLTYEQYF
TRBD1	TRBV30	NA	TRBJ1-6	TGTGCCTGGAGTGTACCTGACAGGGAAAATTCACCCCTCCACTTT	CAWSVPDRENSPLHF
NA	TRBV14	NA	TRBJ2-7	TGTGCCAGCAGCCAAAGGGGGGGGCCAGGGTCCGAGCAGTACTTC	CASSQRGGPGSEQYF
TRBD2	TRBV7-3	NA	TRBJ2-1	TGTGCCAGCAGCCCCGGACTAGCATACAATGAGCAGTTCTTC	CASSPGLAYNEQFF
NA	TRBV10-3	once	TRBJ2-7	TGTGCCATCAGTCAAGGGAGGAGGGAGTACTTC	CAISQGRREYF
TRBD2	TRBV5-1	NA	TRBJ2-1	TGCGCCAGCAGCTTGGTTGCCGGGAGGGGAAATGAGCAGTTCTTC	CASSLVAGRGNEQFF
TRBD1	TRBV18	NA	TRBJ1-5	TGTGCCAGCTCAACCGACAGGGCGAGCGGGAATCAGCCCCAGCATTTT	CASSTDRASGNQPQHF
NA	TRBV6-5	NA	TRBJ1-3	TGTGCCAGCAGTTACGCAAGCTCTGGAAACACCATATATTTT	CASSYASSGNTIYF
NA	TRBV10-3	NA	TRBJ2-3	TGTGCCATCAGGGGCCGGGGTATGGGGGAGGCAACAGATACGCAGTATTTT	CAIRGRGMGEATDTQYF
NA	TRBV7-2	NA	TRBJ2-1	TGTGCCAGCAGCCCCGGGGTAATAACGGGTGGGAATGAGCAGTTCTTC	CASSPGVITGGNEQFF
NA	TRBV30	NA	TRBJ1-2	TGTGCCTGGAGTGTAGAGCAGGGGACCTATGGCTACACCTTC	CAWSVEQGTYGYTF
NA	TRBV30	NA	TRBJ1-5	TGTGCCTGGAGTATAGGGAGCGGTCAGCCCCAGCATTTT	CAWSIGSGQPQHF